This TCR beta chain appears in the sequencing data of a study of cytotoxic CD8 clonotypes in ibrutinib-treated CLL (dated by TCRdb to the early 2020s). About the full investigation: The cohort had around twelve relapsed/refractory and more than 14 treatment-naive patients; roughly 18 were IGHV unmutated. Responses were partial in some 24 patients and complete in 2; after median around 68 months follow-up, about 14 stayed in remission and 12 progressed. Samples at response were collected after a median of roughly 13 months of treatment, with a range of roughly 6 to 36 months. On average, each sample had hundreds of thousands of productive templates and more than 85,000 productive rearrangements. Longitudinal samples were obtainable from about 30% of the roughly 90 participants in the trial. Cryopreserved peripheral blood mononuclear cells were collected before treatment, at response, and at either disease progression or sustained remission. Every remission and progressive disease sample was obtained while ibrutinib was still being received by the patients.

The germline V end is reduced by 5 bases and the J end by 2 bases; junction bases left unmatched: 10. Counted from cysteine to phenylalanine, this CDR3 has 16 amino acids. Just the 48-base CDR3 DNA is kept, in frame starting at base 1. For CDR1 and CDR2, the germline V gene lists KGHSH and LQKENI. On a MiSeq, deep resolution sequencing aimed for a depth between 1 in 1 million and 1 in 200,000 T cells, with each clonotype covered around 10x on average. TCR beta libraries were generated with the immunoSEQ hsTCRB Kit. The original methods were these. The data were analyzed with ImmunoSEQ Analyzer and ImmunoSEQ Data Assistant, and V, D and J gene assignments followed IMGT definitions. Clonality was computed as one minus normalized Shannon entropy of productive rearrangement frequencies, ranging from 0 to 1. Only overrepresented clonotypes making up at least 0.05% of each patient's repertoire were included in the public clonotype analysis. Approximately 12 age-matched healthy donor repertoires from immuneACCESS were used as controls for clonality. In its TCRdb copy, this immuneACCESS table keeps in-frame sequences only and misses some clones. Where compared with another copy, unresolved V genes explain less than half of these, and the others have no known cause. The DNA gave D and trimming, while V, J and clone size come from that table. For this sample the table gives more than 200,000 clones, of which 70% were detected only once. The ten largest make up 15% of the sample.

This clone was seen just once. The antigen it binds to is not known. No quality values exist for individual bases; no much larger clone is one base distant. In the paper's terms, the time point label means: around 25 months on ibrutinib. For TCR beta library preparation, 1.5 to 2.5 micrograms of genomic DNA were extracted from the cryopreserved PBMCs. Longitudinal blood samples from CLL patients on ibrutinib monotherapy underwent high-throughput TCR beta sequencing. The patients took part in an open-label, single-center phase 2 trial of ibrutinib monotherapy. Here is what the overall study found, with its caveats: Lymph node repertoires were not examined, and the timing of sampling was not matched between patients in sustained remission and those whose disease progressed. Public clonotypes were rare and either shrank or stayed stable during treatment, and the rise in clonality at ibrutinib response reflected expansion of private clonotypes. Clonality rose at ibrutinib response, remained stable during sustained remission, and dropped back toward baseline at progression. Baseline clonality was found to be higher than that of age-matched healthy donors and was strongly correlated with circulating CD8+ T-cell counts.

Here the sequenced sample was PBMCs, taken after 24 months of ibrutinib treatment. The chain employs TRBV18 and TRBJ2-7, and 9 bases in between align with TRBD2. The TCR was taken from a human donor with chronic lymphocytic leukemia. The CDR3 region reads CASSTSGGGRAYEQYF. The nucleotide sequence is given as TGTGCCAGCTCAACTTCGGGGGGCGGGAGGGCCTACGAGCAGTACTTC.